This T cell receptor beta chain was recovered during a study of PD-1 blockade in classical Hodgkin lymphoma. Study results and limitations: Relapsed/refractory patients reportedly had lower baseline diversity than newly diagnosed patients. Individuals initiating nivolumab under 1 year after ASCT were excluded. Patients who responded completely had about the same baseline diversity as newly diagnosed patients.

Germline-derived CDR1 and CDR2 are SGHRS and YFSETQ. The length of the CDR3 is 14 residues. V lost 1 base, J lost 4 bases, and 5 bases stayed unmatched. In regard to this clone: Its antigen is not identified.

There was relapse after autologous stem cell transplantation in every patient, and there was variation in brentuximab vedotin exposure. The table came from immunoSEQ multiplex PCR; TCRdb's copy has only in-frame clones and leaves some out. The sample carries roughly 13,000 clones, 75% to 95% recorded once. This receptor was taken from a human donor with classical Hodgkin lymphoma. The source material was peripheral blood mononuclear cells (PBMCs), sampled at baseline. The chain employs TRBV5-1 and TRBJ2-7; 7 nucleotides line up with TRBD2. The CDR3 coding sequence is TGCGCCAGCAGCTTGTCAGCGGGGTTTTACGAGCAGTACTTC. This gives the protein CASSLSAGFYEQYF.